The TCR beta chain under discussion was sequenced for a study of T cell responses to AZD1222 COVID-19 vaccine. General study points: CD4 TCRs associated with vaccination spanned spike, dominating at 160-218 and 743-854. Clonal diversity may have been underestimated in mostly white British donors. Repertoires in all cases were sampled only once the peak T cell response had passed.

Note on this clone: Its antigen is currently unknown.

Trimming pared 0 bases from V and 5 bases from J, leaving 8 bases between. The length of the CDR3 is 15 residues. The germline CDR1 and CDR2 sequences are LGHNA and YNFKEQ. TCRdb's table, derived via immunoSEQ multiplex PCR, lists solely in-frame clones and lacks some. The sample consists of around 100,000 clones, approximately 88% of them appearing once. This TCR derives from an adult who received the AZD1222 COVID-19 vaccine. This specimen was peripheral blood, taken 28 days after the second AZD1222 dose. This chain connects TRBV4-2 to TRBJ1-6; no definite D call. CDR3 loop: CASSQEHTNNSPLHF. The CDR3 DNA reads as TGTGCCAGCAGCCAAGAACACACCAATAATTCACCCCTCCACTTT.